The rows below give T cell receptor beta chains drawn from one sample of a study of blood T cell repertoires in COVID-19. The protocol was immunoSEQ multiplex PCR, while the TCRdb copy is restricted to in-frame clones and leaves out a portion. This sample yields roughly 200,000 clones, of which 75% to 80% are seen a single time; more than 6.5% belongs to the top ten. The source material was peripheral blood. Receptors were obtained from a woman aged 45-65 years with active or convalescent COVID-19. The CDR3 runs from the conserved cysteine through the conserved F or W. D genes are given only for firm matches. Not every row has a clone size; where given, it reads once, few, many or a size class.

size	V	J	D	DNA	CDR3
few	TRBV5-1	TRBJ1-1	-	TGCGCCAGCAGCCCGGAGGGGAACACTGAAGCTTTCTTT	CASSPEGNTEAFF
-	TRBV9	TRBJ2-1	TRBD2	TGTGCCATACCAGGACTAGCGGATGAGCAGTTCTTC	CAIPGLADEQFF
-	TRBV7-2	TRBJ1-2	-	TGTGCCAGCAGCTTAGCTTTCCCATCTAACTATGGCTACACCTTC	CASSLAFPSNYGYTF
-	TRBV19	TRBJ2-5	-	TGTGCCAGTAGTGAAAACCAGCCGGGTAAAGAGACCCAGTACTTC	CASSENQPGKETQYF
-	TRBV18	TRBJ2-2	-	TGTGCCAGCTCACTCGGACAACCCACCGGGGAGCTGTTTTTT	CASSLGQPTGELFF
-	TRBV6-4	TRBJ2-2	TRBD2	TGTGCCAGCTCCCCTCGGAGATTAGCGGGAGGAAACACCGGGGAGCTGTTTTTT	CASSPRRLAGGNTGELFF
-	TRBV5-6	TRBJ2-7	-	TGTGCCAGCAGCACCGGACTTTTCTACGAGCAGTACTTC	CASSTGLFYEQYF
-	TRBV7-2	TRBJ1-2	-	TGTGCCAGCAGCTTAGTGTTGACGGGATCCCCCAACTATGGCTACACCTTC	CASSLVLTGSPNYGYTF
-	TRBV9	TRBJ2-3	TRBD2	TGTGCCAGCAGCCCCACTAGCGGGAGAGGGGGGACAGATACGCAGTATTTT	CASSPTSGRGGTDTQYF
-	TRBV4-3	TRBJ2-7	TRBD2	TGCGCCAGCAGCCAAGATAGAAGAACTAGCGGGACTCGTCCCTACGAGCAGTACTTC	CASSQDRRTSGTRPYEQYF
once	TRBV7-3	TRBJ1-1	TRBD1	TGTGCCAGCAGCTTCGGGACAGGACCAACCTTCGAAGCTTTCTTT	CASSFGTGPTFEAFF
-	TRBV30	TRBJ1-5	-	TGTGCCTGGAGTGGAGGGGGGGGCAATCAGCCCCAGCATTTT	CAWSGGGGNQPQHF
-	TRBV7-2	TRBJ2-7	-	TGTGCCAGCAGCCAGCAACTAGGCGAGCAGTACTTC	CASSQQLGEQYF
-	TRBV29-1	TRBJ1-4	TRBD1	TGCAGCGCAATTCTTGGACAGGGGGAAGAAAAACTGTTTTTT	CSAILGQGEEKLFF
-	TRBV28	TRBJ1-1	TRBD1	TGTGCCAGCAGTTTAGGGACAGGGAATCGGGACACTGAAGCTTTCTTT	CASSLGTGNRDTEAFF
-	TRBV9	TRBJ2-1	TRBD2	TGTGCCAGCAGCGTAGGGCCTCTAGCGGGAGCTTACAATGAGCAGTTCTTC	CASSVGPLAGAYNEQFF
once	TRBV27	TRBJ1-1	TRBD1	TGTGCCAGCAGTTTTAGCACCGGGACAGGGAAGAGGGTTCGGGATGAAGCTTTCTTT	CASSFSTGTGKRVRDEAFF
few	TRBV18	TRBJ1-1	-	TGTGCCAGCTCACCACCGAGGAGGGCAGGGATGAACACTGAAGCTTTCTTT	CASSPPRRAGMNTEAFF
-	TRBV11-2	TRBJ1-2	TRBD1	TGTGCCAGCAGCTTAGGGCGGACAGGGCTGGGCTACACCTTC	CASSLGRTGLGYTF
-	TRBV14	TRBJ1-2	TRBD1	TGTGCCAGCAGCCAAGTCCGACAGGGGGGTGGCTATGGCTACACCTTC	CASSQVRQGGGYGYTF
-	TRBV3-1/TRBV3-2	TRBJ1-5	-	TGTGCCAGCAGCCAAGATTCGAATCAGCCCCAGCATTTT	CASSQDSNQPQHF
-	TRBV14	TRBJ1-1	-	TGTGCCAGCAGCCAATCGAGGGTGAACACTGAAGCTTTCTTT	CASSQSRVNTEAFF
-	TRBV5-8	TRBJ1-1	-	TGTGCCAGCAGCGTAACAGGGACCGGCACTGAAGCTTTCTTT	CASSVTGTGTEAFF
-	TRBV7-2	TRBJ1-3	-	TGTGCCAGCAGCTTAGGCGGGGGTGACACCATATATTTT	CASSLGGGDTIYF
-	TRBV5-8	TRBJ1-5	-	TGTGCCAGCAGCTCACACAGTTATTCAAGCAATCAGCCCCAGCATTTT	CASSSHSYSSNQPQHF